The 8 T cell receptor beta chains reported below all come from one sample, sequenced in a study of cytomegalovirus exposure and HLA in healthy donors. Libraries were prepared by immunoSEQ multiplex PCR; TCRdb keeps only in-frame clonotypes and omits some of them. The sample lists tens of thousands of clones, 92% occurring once. Sequencing was carried out using PBMCs. The source of these receptors is a man aged 18 to 30 in good health and CMV-seronegative.

The gene calls are TRBV29-1 and TRBJ2-2; D gene ambiguous. Per the germline V gene, CDR1 is SQVTM and CDR2 is ANQGSEA. With 7 bases removed from V and 5 bases from J, the gap between germline ends came to 11 bases. The CDR3 contains 12 residues. The CDR3 DNA follows: TGCAGCGCGCTCCCCGGGACCGGGGAGCTGTTTTTT. Translating gives CSALPGTGELFF.

The chain links TRBV4-1 to TRBJ2-7; unclear D gene. Per germline, CDR1 MGHRA and CDR2 YSYEKL. With 5 bases removed from V and 2 bases from J, the gap between germline ends came to 22 bases. This CDR3 spans 17 amino acids. The CDR3 coding sequence is TGCGCCAGCAGCGCCAGAATGGTAGCTGGTATTACCTACGAGCAGTACTTC. This gives the protein CASSARMVAGITYEQYF.

In its sample, this clone was seen once. CDR3 coding DNA: TGTGCCAGCAGCTTAGGGGCCGGAACCCAAGAGACCCAGTACTTC. Its translation: CASSLGAGTQETQYF. The genes are TRBV7-6 and TRBJ2-5; D uncertain. Deletions cut 1 base from V and 1 base from J, with 10 bases between. Germline CDR1 reads SGHVS; CDR2 reads FNYEAQ. The CDR3 runs 15 residues.

On this clone: A junction end diverges from the germline sequence, so it may reflect a read error. The chain combines TRBV7-7 with TRBJ2-1, with 7 nucleotides matching TRBD2. Per germline, CDR1 SSHAT and CDR2 FNYEAQ (reference sequence). The CDR3 contains 13 residues. The CDR3 coding sequence is TGTGCTAGCAGCTTAGAAGCGGGGTCCGATCAGTTCTTC. Translating it yields CASSLEAGSDQFF.

This clone has a single count. The V call is TRBV9, the J call TRBJ2-7, with 7 positions matching TRBD2. This CDR3 contains 14 residues. V trimming: 4 bases; J trimming: 7 bases; junction bases outside the gene matches: 11. Looked up from germline, CDR1 is SGDLS and CDR2 is YYNGEE. The DNA of the CDR3 is TGTGCCAGCAGCCTGAGGGGCGGGGGAGAAGAGCAGTACTTC. Amino acids: CASSLRGGGEEQYF.

This chain links TRBV7-8 with TRBJ2-1; 10 bases fit TRBD2. The CDR3 is 18 amino acids. The V gene end was trimmed by 5 bases and the J gene end by 2 bases; junction bases not matched to a gene: 12. In germline, CDR1 is SGHVS, CDR2 FQNEAQ. Here the CDR3 DNA reads TGTGCCAGCAGCAGCCGGACTAGCGGCCCCGGAACCTACAATGAGCAGTTCTTC. Its protein is CASSSRTSGPGTYNEQFF.

The rearrangement joins TRBV5-6 to TRBJ2-7; 10 nucleotides match TRBD2. The V gene's germline CDR1 is SGHDT and CDR2 YYEEEE. The CDR3 consists of 14 residues. Losses at the gene ends were 2 bases for V and 6 bases for J; bases not matched to a gene: 5. The CDR3 protein is CASSFPSGSSEQYF. In DNA form, the CDR3 reads TGTGCCAGCAGCTTCCCTAGCGGGAGTTCCGAGCAGTACTTC.

V gene TRBV28 combines with J gene TRBJ2-7, with 7 bases lining up with TRBD1. The germline V gene has CDR1 MDHEN and CDR2 SYDVKM. Trimming took 5 bases from V and 2 from J; bases not matched to a gene: 6. The CDR3 loop spans 14 amino acids. CDR3 sequence: CASSPGDSTYEQYF. The CDR3, as DNA: TGTGCCAGCAGTCCCGGGGACAGTACCTACGAGCAGTACTTC. Full variable domain (outside the CDR3, taken from reference TRBV28 and TRBJ2-7): DVKVTQSSRYLVKRTGEKVFLECVQDMDHENMFWYRQDPGLGLRLIYFSYDVKMKEKGDIPEGYSVSREKKERFSLILESASTNQTSMYLCASSPGDSTYEQYFGPGTRLTVT.